This T cell receptor beta chain is from a study of OX40 agonist ivuxolimab in advanced cancers. Study as a whole: Therapy given before enrollment (anti-PD-1, anti-PD-L1 or anti-CTLA-4) was allowed, and 35% to 45% had some.

Germline CDR1 is SGHNT and CDR2 is YYREEE (reference sequence). The CDR3 runs 15 residues. V was shortened by 4 bases and J by 1 base, with 14 bases between the two germline ends. Repertoires were generated with immunoSEQ multiplex PCR, while TCRdb's copy carries only in-frame clones and drops some. In the table there are around 62,000 clones, roughly 81% of which are singletons. Sequenced here: CD4+ or CD8+ T cells sorted from blood, sampled in a trial of the OX40 agonist ivuxolimab. V and J are TRBV5-4 and TRBJ2-5; D is unclear. This receptor was taken from an adult with an advanced solid tumor such as melanoma, head and neck, liver or kidney cancer. DNA for the CDR3: TGTGCCAGCAGCAAGGATCCTGACGGCCAAGAGACCCAGTACTTC. Protein product: CASSKDPDGQETQYF.